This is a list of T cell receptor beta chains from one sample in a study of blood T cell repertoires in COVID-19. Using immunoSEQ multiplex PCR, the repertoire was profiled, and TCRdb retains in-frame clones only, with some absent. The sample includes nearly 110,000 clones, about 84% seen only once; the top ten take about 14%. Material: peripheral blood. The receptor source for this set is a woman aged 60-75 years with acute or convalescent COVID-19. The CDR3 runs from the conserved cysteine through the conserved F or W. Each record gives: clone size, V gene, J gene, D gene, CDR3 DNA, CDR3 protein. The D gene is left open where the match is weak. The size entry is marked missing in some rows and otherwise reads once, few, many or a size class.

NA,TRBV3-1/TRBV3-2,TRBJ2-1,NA,TGTGCCAGCAGCCAAGGGGGCACTGAGCAGTTCTTC,CASSQGGTEQFF
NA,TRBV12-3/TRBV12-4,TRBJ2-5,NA,TGTGCCAGCAGTTCAGGTGGAGGGACCCAGTACTTC,CASSSGGGTQYF
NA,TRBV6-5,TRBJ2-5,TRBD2,TGTGCCAGCAGTTATCCTAGCGGGCAAGAGACCCAGTACTTC,CASSYPSGQETQYF
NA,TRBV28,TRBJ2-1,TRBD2,TGTGCCAGCAGTCCACTAGCGGCTGAGCAGTTCTTC,CASSPLAAEQFF
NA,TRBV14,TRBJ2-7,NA,TGTGCCAGCAGCCAACACCCCTGGGGGCAGGACGAGCAGTACTTC,CASSQHPWGQDEQYF
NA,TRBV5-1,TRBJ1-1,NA,TGCGCCAGCAGCTTGGGGATGGGGGGAGAAGCTTTCTTT,CASSLGMGGEAFF
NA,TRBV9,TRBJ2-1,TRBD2,TGTGCCAGCAGCGTAATGACTAGCACTGAGCAGTTCTTC,CASSVMTSTEQFF
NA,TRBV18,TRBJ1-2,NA,TGTGCCAGCTCACCACCCGCGGGGGGAGTTAACTATGGCTACACCTTC,CASSPPAGGVNYGYTF
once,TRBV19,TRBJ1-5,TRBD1,TGTGCCAGCCAAAACCAACCGGGACAGGGAAGGGGTAGGACCCAGCATTTT,CASQNQPGQGRGRTQHF
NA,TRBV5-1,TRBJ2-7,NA,TGCGCCAGCAGCTTGGGTGCGAAACCCTACGAGCAGTACTTC,CASSLGAKPYEQYF
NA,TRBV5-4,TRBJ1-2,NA,TGTGCCAGCAGCTTGGTTGGGGCTGGCTACACCTTC,CASSLVGAGYTF
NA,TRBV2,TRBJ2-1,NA,TGTGCCAGCAGGCCCGGCCTCGGATGGGAGAATGAGCAGTTCTTC,CASRPGLGWENEQFF
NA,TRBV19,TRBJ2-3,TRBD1,TGTGCCAGTACCACTATGGCTGGGACAGGGGAAGTAACGCAGTATTTT,CASTTMAGTGEVTQYF
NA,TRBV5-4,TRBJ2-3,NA,TGTGCCAGCAGCTTCCGAACGGGGAGAAGGGCAGATACGCAGTATTTT,CASSFRTGRRADTQYF
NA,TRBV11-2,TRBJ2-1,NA,TGTGCCAGCAGCCCTGGGGAGTTTGGGAACAATGAGCAGTTCTTC,CASSPGEFGNNEQFF
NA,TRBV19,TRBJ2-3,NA,TGTGCCAGTAGTCTGCTCCCAGGCGGAGGTTGGACAGATACGCAGTATTTT,CASSLLPGGGWTDTQYF
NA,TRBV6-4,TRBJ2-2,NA,TGTGCCAGCACGGCGGGGCCCACGACCGGGGAGCTGTTTTTT,CASTAGPTTGELFF
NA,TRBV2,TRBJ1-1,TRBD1,TGTGCCAGCAGCGGCCCTATTCCGTTGGGACAGGGTGAGACTGAAGCTTTCTTT,CASSGPIPLGQGETEAFF
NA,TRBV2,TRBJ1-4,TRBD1,TGTGCCAGCAGTAACGACAGGGGTTCAACTGAAAAACTGTTTTTT,CASSNDRGSTEKLFF
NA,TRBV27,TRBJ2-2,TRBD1,TGTGCCAGCAGTTTTTACGGGACAGGGAACACCGGGGAGCTGTTTTTT,CASSFYGTGNTGELFF
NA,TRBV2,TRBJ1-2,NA,TGTGCCAGCAGTGAAGAGGGTACAGGGCCGATTTCTAACTATGGCTACACCTTC,CASSEEGTGPISNYGYTF
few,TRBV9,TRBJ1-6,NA,TGTGCCAGCAGCGTAGCAGGTTCACCCCTCCACTTT,CASSVAGSPLHF
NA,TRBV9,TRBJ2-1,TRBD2,TGTGCCAGCAGCCCACAGAGTACTCTAGCGGTTCCCTACAATGAGCAGTTCTTC,CASSPQSTLAVPYNEQFF
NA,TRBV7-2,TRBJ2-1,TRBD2,TGTGCCAGCAGCTTAGCCGGGCGGGGGTACAATGAGCAGTTCTTC,CASSLAGRGYNEQFF
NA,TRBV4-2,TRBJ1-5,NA,TGTGCCAGCAGCCAAGAGGCAAATAGCAATCAGCCCCAGCATTTT,CASSQEANSNQPQHF
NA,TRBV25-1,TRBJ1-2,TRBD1,TGTGCCAGCATGGGACAGGGGGCGGATACTTCGATTGGCTACACCTTC,CASMGQGADTSIGYTF
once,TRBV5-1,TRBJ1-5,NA,TGCGCCAGCAGCGACAGGTATATTGGCAATCAGCCCCAGCATTTT,CASSDRYIGNQPQHF
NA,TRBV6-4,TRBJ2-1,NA,TGTGCCAGCAGTCCTCTCCCCGGGGGGCTGAATGAGCAGTTCTTC,CASSPLPGGLNEQFF
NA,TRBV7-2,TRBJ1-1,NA,TGTGCCAGCAGCTTCGCAGGGGCGACTGAAGCTTTCTTT,CASSFAGATEAFF
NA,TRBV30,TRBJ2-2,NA,TGTGCCTGGACTGGCAGCGCGGTCGGGGAGCTGTTTTTT,CAWTGSAVGELFF
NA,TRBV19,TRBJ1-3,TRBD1,TGTGCCACGGCGAGGGGGCTCTCTGGAAACACCATATATTTT,CATARGLSGNTIYF
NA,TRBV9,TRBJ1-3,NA,TGTGCCAGCAGCCCCCGGGGAGGCTCGGGTGGAAACACCATATATTTT,CASSPRGGSGGNTIYF
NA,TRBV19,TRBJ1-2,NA,TGTGCCAGTGCCGATGGCCCTTCGTCGAACTATGGCTACACCTTC,CASADGPSSNYGYTF
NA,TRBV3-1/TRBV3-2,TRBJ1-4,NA,TGTGCCAGCAGCCTCGGTGTCGCAACTAATGAAAAACTGTTTTTT,CASSLGVATNEKLFF
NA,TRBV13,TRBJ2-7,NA,TGTGCCAGCAGCTTATCCGGGAGCCAATACGAGCAGTACTTC,CASSLSGSQYEQYF
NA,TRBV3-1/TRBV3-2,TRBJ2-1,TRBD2,TGTGCCAGCAGGTCCAGCGGGGGAACCTACAATGAGCAGTTCTTC,CASRSSGGTYNEQFF
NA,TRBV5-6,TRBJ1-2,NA,TGTGCCAGCAGCGGGGGTTCAGGGGTAGGAGGCTACACCTTC,CASSGGSGVGGYTF
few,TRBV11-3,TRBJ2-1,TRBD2,TGTGCCAGCAGCTCAAGCGGGAGCGGACTCGTGGACAATGAGCAGTTCTTC,CASSSSGSGLVDNEQFF
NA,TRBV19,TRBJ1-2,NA,TGTGCCACCTATACTCCAGGGGAAGTCGTCCGGGGCTACACCTTC,CATYTPGEVVRGYTF
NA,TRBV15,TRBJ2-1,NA,TGTGCCACCAGCAGAGAGTATGGACTGAAGCAGTTCTTC,CATSREYGLKQFF
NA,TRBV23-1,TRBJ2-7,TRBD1,TGCGCCAGCAGTGGGGGACAGGAGGCCTACGAGCAGTACTTC,CASSGGQEAYEQYF
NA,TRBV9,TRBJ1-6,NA,TGTGCCAGCAGCGTAGAGGGGAATCTACCCCTCCACTTT,CASSVEGNLPLHF
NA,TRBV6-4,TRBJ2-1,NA,TGTGCCAGCAGTGAGACCACGTTAGCTGAGCAGTTCTTC,CASSETTLAEQFF
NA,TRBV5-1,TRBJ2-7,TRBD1,TGCGCCAGCAGCTTGGCTTACAGGGGCTACGAGCAGTACTTC,CASSLAYRGYEQYF
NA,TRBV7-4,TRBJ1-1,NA,TGTGCCAGCAGGCAGTACTCCCGGAGGAGGAACACTGAAGCTTTCTTT,CASRQYSRRRNTEAFF
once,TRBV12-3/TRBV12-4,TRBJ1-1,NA,TGTGCCAGCAGTTTTTACAGAGACACTGAAGCTTTCTTT,CASSFYRDTEAFF
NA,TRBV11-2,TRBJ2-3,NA,TGTGCCAGCAGCTTAGAAGCGGTTCGGTCCACAGATACGCAGTATTTT,CASSLEAVRSTDTQYF
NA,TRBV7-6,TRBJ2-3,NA,TGTGCCAGCAGCGCGAGTGTCAACAGGGCTGGGATAGGCACAGATACGCAGTATTTT,CASSASVNRAGIGTDTQYF
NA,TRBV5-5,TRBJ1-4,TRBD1,TGTGCCAGCAGCTCCTCCGGGACAGCCAATAATGAAAAACTGTTTTTT,CASSSSGTANNEKLFF
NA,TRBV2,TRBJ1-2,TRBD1,TGTGCCAGCATCCCCGGTCGGACAGGGAGAATTAATGGCTACACCTTC,CASIPGRTGRINGYTF
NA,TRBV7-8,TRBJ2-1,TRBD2,TGTGCCAGCAGCTACCCTAGCGGTGGTGAGCAGTTCTTC,CASSYPSGGEQFF
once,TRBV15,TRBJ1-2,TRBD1,TGTGCCACCAGCAGAGGACAGGGTTACGATGGCTACACCTTC,CATSRGQGYDGYTF
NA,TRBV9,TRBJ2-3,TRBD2,TGTGCCAGCAGCGTAGCCAGCGGGGGCTTCACAGATACGCAGTATTTT,CASSVASGGFTDTQYF
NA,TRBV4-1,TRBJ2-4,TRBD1,TGCGCCAGCCGACCTCGAGAAAAGGGACAGGGTCAAAACATTCAGTACTTC,CASRPREKGQGQNIQYF
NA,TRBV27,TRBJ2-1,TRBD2,TGTGCCAGCAAGGCTGCTGGGACTACGCTTCGCAGTGAGCAGTTCTTC,CASKAAGTTLRSEQFF
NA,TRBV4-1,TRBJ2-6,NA,TGCGCCAGCAGCCACGGAGGCGGGGTTCCTGGGGCCAACGTCCTGACTTTC,CASSHGGGVPGANVLTF
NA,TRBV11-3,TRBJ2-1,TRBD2,TGTGCCAGCAGCTTAGTCGCGGGGGGGTATCAGGAGCAGTTCTTC,CASSLVAGGYQEQFF
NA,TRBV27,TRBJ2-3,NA,TGTGCCAGCGGGGCCTCGTCTAGCACAGATACGCAGTATTTT,CASGASSSTDTQYF
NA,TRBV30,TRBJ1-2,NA,TGTGCCTGGAGTGTTAGTTACAACTATGGCTACACCTTC,CAWSVSYNYGYTF
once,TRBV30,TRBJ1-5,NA,TGTGCCTGGAGTGCCCCCGGGGAGAATCAGCCCCAGCATTTT,CAWSAPGENQPQHF